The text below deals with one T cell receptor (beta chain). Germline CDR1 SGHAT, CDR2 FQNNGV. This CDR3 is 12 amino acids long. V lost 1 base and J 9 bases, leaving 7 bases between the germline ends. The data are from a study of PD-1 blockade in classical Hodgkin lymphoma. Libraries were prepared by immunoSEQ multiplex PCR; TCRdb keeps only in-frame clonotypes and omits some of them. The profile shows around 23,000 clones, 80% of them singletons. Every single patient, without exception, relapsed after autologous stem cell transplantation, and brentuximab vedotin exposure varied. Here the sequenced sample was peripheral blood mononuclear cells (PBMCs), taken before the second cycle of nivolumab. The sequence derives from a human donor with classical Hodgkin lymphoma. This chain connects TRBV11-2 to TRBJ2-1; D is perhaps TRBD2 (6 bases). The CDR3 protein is CASSLVGGEQFF. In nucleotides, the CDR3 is TGTGCCAGCAGCTTAGTGGGGGGTGAGCAGTTCTTC.